These T cell receptor beta chains were read from a single sample in a study of blood T cell repertoires in COVID-19. The table came from immunoSEQ multiplex PCR; TCRdb's copy has only in-frame clones and leaves some out. The sample yields a few hundred thousand clones, around 87% seen once. Material: peripheral blood. The receptors shown here come from a woman in her forties or fifties with acute or convalescent COVID-19. CDR3s include the opening cysteine and the closing phenylalanine or tryptophan. D genes are given only for firm matches. The size entry is marked missing in some rows and otherwise reads once, few, many or a size class.

size: once; V: TRBV28; J: TRBJ1-6; D: NA; CDR3: CASRVKGSPLHF; DNA: TGTGCCAGCAGGGTAAAGGGGTCACCCCTCCACTTT
size: NA; V: TRBV2; J: TRBJ1-4; D: TRBD1; CDR3: CATDRGPREKLFF; DNA: TGTGCCACCGACAGGGGCCCAAGGGAAAAACTGTTTTTT
size: NA; V: TRBV28; J: TRBJ2-7; D: NA; CDR3: CASSIPPYYEQYF; DNA: TGTGCCAGCAGCATTCCCCCCTACTACGAGCAGTACTTC
size: NA; V: TRBV2; J: TRBJ2-2; D: NA; CDR3: CASGYGDTGELFF; DNA: TGTGCCAGCGGGTACGGAGACACCGGGGAGCTGTTTTTT
size: NA; V: TRBV11-2; J: TRBJ1-3; D: NA; CDR3: CASSLVPKGGNTIYF; DNA: TGTGCCAGCAGCTTAGTCCCCAAGGGGGGAAACACCATATATTTT
size: NA; V: TRBV30; J: TRBJ2-3; D: TRBD1; CDR3: CAWMAGQGDFTDTQYF; DNA: TGTGCCTGGATGGCGGGACAGGGGGACTTCACAGATACGCAGTATTTT
size: NA; V: TRBV28; J: TRBJ2-1; D: TRBD2; CDR3: CASSSWTSDLMGEQFF; DNA: TGTGCCAGCAGTTCATGGACTAGCGACCTGATGGGTGAGCAGTTCTTC
size: once; V: TRBV2; J: TRBJ2-2; D: NA; CDR3: CASSEVRGGTGELFF; DNA: TGTGCCAGCAGTGAAGTAAGGGGAGGCACCGGGGAGCTGTTTTTT
size: NA; V: TRBV7-8; J: TRBJ1-5; D: NA; CDR3: CASSQPEIGQPQHF; DNA: TGTGCCAGCAGCCAACCCGAGATCGGTCAGCCCCAGCATTTT
size: NA; V: TRBV24-1; J: TRBJ1-2; D: TRBD1; CDR3: CATSDPSRGRGGYTF; DNA: TGTGCCACCAGTGATCCCTCCAGGGGGCGAGGTGGCTACACCTTC
size: NA; V: TRBV6-2/TRBV6-3; J: TRBJ2-7; D: TRBD2; CDR3: CASSPHGLAGGNEQYF; DNA: TGTGCCAGCAGCCCTCACGGACTAGCGGGAGGAAACGAGCAGTACTTC
size: NA; V: TRBV30; J: TRBJ2-4; D: NA; CDR3: CAWSRTAGIQYF; DNA: TGTGCCTGGAGCAGGACAGCCGGCATTCAGTACTTC
size: NA; V: TRBV5-1; J: TRBJ1-3; D: NA; CDR3: CASSLFMQGRGNTIYF; DNA: TGCGCCAGCAGCTTGTTTATGCAGGGTCGGGGAAACACCATATATTTT
size: NA; V: TRBV6-5; J: TRBJ2-7; D: TRBD2; CDR3: CASSSWTSGISYEQYF; DNA: TGTGCCAGCAGTTCATGGACTAGCGGGATCTCCTACGAGCAGTACTTC
size: NA; V: TRBV18; J: TRBJ1-5; D: TRBD1; CDR3: CASSPPGQGGRDQPQHF; DNA: TGTGCCAGCTCACCCCCCGGACAGGGTGGTCGCGATCAGCCCCAGCATTTT
size: NA; V: TRBV5-1; J: TRBJ2-7; D: NA; CDR3: CASSSGMLDEQYF; DNA: TGCGCCAGCAGCTCGGGTATGCTGGACGAGCAGTACTTC
size: NA; V: TRBV28; J: TRBJ2-3; D: TRBD2; CDR3: CASSFGLAATWATQYF; DNA: TGTGCCAGCAGTTTCGGTCTAGCGGCTACTTGGGCTACGCAGTATTTT
size: once; V: TRBV28; J: TRBJ2-5; D: NA; CDR3: CASSLLGGPVYQETQYF; DNA: TGTGCCAGCAGTTTATTAGGGGGACCCGTGTACCAAGAGACCCAGTACTTC
size: NA; V: TRBV6-6; J: TRBJ2-3; D: NA; CDR3: CASSYRGGAVGDTQYF; DNA: TGTGCCAGCAGTTACCGCGGGGGCGCCGTAGGAGATACGCAGTATTTT
size: NA; V: TRBV9; J: TRBJ2-2; D: NA; CDR3: CASSVANTGEYTGELFF; DNA: TGTGCCAGCAGCGTAGCCAACACGGGGGAGTACACCGGGGAGCTGTTTTTT
size: NA; V: TRBV7-8; J: TRBJ1-1; D: TRBD1; CDR3: CASSIGTGVWNTEAFF; DNA: TGTGCCAGCAGCATTGGGACAGGGGTATGGAACACTGAAGCTTTCTTT
size: few; V: TRBV15; J: TRBJ1-3; D: NA; CDR3: CATSRDLARRNTIYF; DNA: TGTGCCACCAGCAGAGATTTGGCCAGAAGAAACACCATATATTTT
size: once; V: TRBV27; J: TRBJ2-1; D: TRBD2; CDR3: CASSSLPKGLNFDNEQFF; DNA: TGTGCCAGCAGTTCGCTGCCAAAGGGACTAAACTTCGACAATGAGCAGTTCTTC
size: NA; V: TRBV6-6; J: TRBJ2-2; D: NA; CDR3: CASSEAAGELFF; DNA: TGTGCCAGCAGTGAGGCAGCCGGGGAGCTGTTTTTT
size: NA; V: TRBV4-3; J: TRBJ1-5; D: NA; CDR3: CASSQDRGVRQPQHF; DNA: TGCGCCAGCAGCCAAGATCGGGGAGTTCGTCAGCCCCAGCATTTT
size: NA; V: TRBV9; J: TRBJ2-7; D: TRBD2; CDR3: CASSVSGRASYEQYF; DNA: TGTGCCAGCAGCGTAAGCGGGAGGGCCTCCTACGAGCAGTACTTC
size: NA; V: TRBV5-1; J: TRBJ1-2; D: TRBD1; CDR3: CASSLGGTETYGYTF; DNA: TGCGCCAGCAGCTTGGGGGGGACAGAAACCTATGGCTACACCTTC
size: NA; V: TRBV20-1; J: TRBJ1-1; D: NA; CDR3: CSARSSFF; DNA: TGCAGTGCCCGGTCCTCTTTCTTT
size: NA; V: TRBV6-5; J: TRBJ1-5; D: TRBD1; CDR3: CASTPTGSQPQHF; DNA: TGTGCCAGCACCCCGACAGGGAGCCAGCCCCAGCATTTT
size: NA; V: TRBV7-2; J: TRBJ2-2; D: NA; CDR3: CASSLGHNTGELFF; DNA: TGTGCCAGCAGCTTAGGGCATAACACCGGGGAGCTGTTTTTT
size: NA; V: TRBV4-1; J: TRBJ1-2; D: NA; CDR3: CASSQSGTRGAGGYTF; DNA: TGCGCCAGCAGCCAGTCTGGGACTCGGGGGGCTGGTGGCTACACCTTC